The 20 T cell receptor beta chains reported below all come from one sample, sequenced in a study of blood T cell repertoires in COVID-19. Data came from immunoSEQ multiplex PCR; TCRdb stores just in-frame clones and leaves some out. Of 200,000 to 250,000 clones listed, around nine tenths are singletons. The specimen sequenced was peripheral blood. These receptors came from a woman aged 55 to 70 with acute or convalescent COVID-19.

The chain couples TRBV4-3 to TRBJ2-7; 9 bases agree with TRBD1. Germline V gene lookup returns CDR1 LGHNA and CDR2 YSLEER. Trimming at V came to 2 bases and at J to 2 bases, leaving 4 bases not matched to a gene. The CDR3 length is 15 residues. The CDR3 protein is CASSQRTGGAYEQYF. CDR3 nucleotide sequence: TGCGCCAGCAGCCAACGAACAGGGGGCGCCTACGAGCAGTACTTC.

This clone was counted a single time. This CDR3 is CASSLGLRNQPQHF. As DNA, the CDR3 is TGTGCCAGCAGTTTAGGACTCCGCAATCAGCCCCAGCATTTT. This rearrangement joins TRBV28 to TRBJ1-5; the D is unclear. Between the trimmed V and J ends, which lost 2 bases and 2 bases, there was a span of 7 bases. CDR3 size: 14 residues. In germline, CDR1 is MDHEN, CDR2 SYDVKM.

Comments on this clone: This CDR3 is also generated by other DNA sequences in the sample. The J gene is TRBJ1-5, the V gene TRBV30; D is undetermined. V was cut by 1 base and J by 2 bases, with 6 bases left in between. From germline, CDR1 is GTSNPN and CDR2 SVGIG (reference sequence). The CDR3 sequence is 13 residues long. The CDR3 DNA is TGTGCCTGGAGTGAAGGAGGCAATCAGCCCCAGCATTTT. This sequence encodes CAWSEGGNQPQHF. The full variable domain, with the rest looked up from reference TRBV30 and TRBJ1-5, is SQTIHQWPATLVQPVGSPLSLECTVEGTSNPNLYWYRQAAGRGLQLLFYSVGIGQISSEVPQNLSASRPQDRQFILSSKKLLLSDSGFYLCAWSEGGNQPQHFGDGTRLSIL.

This chain uses TRBV9 with TRBJ2-1; perhaps TRBD2 as D (6 bases). The CDR3 runs 15 residues. Trimming stripped 0 bases from V and 2 bases from J, with 9 bases between. CDR1 is SGDLS and CDR2 is YYNGEE in the germline V gene. The CDR3: CASSVEVAAYNEQFF. CDR3 coding DNA: TGTGCCAGCAGCGTAGAGGTAGCGGCCTACAATGAGCAGTTCTTC.

J is TRBJ1-2 and V is TRBV6-5, with 10 bases that match TRBD1. This CDR3 contains 15 residues. V dropped 4 bases and J dropped 5; count of bases not matched to a gene: 7. The germline V gene has CDR1 MNHEY and CDR2 SVGAGI. CDR3 region: CASSSGTGAGYGYTF. For the CDR3, the DNA is TGTGCCAGCAGTTCCGGGACAGGGGCAGGGTATGGCTACACCTTC.

This clone came up once. The chain recombines TRBV19 with TRBJ1-5, with TRBD1 identical over 9 bases. CDR3 length equals 15 residues. The V segment lost 7 bases and the J segment 1 base; nucleotides outside the gene matches: 5. From germline, CDR1 is LNHDA and CDR2 SQIVND (reference sequence). CDR3 nucleotides: TGTGCCAGTATCCGCACAGGGGGCAGCAATCAGCCCCAGCATTTT. This translates into CASIRTGGSNQPQHF.

The chain employs TRBV4-2 and TRBJ2-3; D remains unclear. Germline V gives CDR1 LGHNA, CDR2 YNFKEQ. The CDR3 loop spans 14 amino acids. V shed 3 bases and J shed 4 bases, with 11 bases lying between them. CDR3 coding DNA: TGTGCCAGCAGCCATAGGAGATCAGCAGATACGCAGTATTTT. Residues: CASSHRRSADTQYF.

The chain couples TRBV9 to TRBJ2-7, with D possibly being TRBD2 (6 bases). Germline V gene sequence: CDR1 SGDLS, CDR2 YYNGEE. Trimming took 0 bases from V and 0 from J, leaving 10 bases between them. The CDR3 length is 15 residues. DNA for the CDR3: TGTGCCAGCAGCGTAGAGGACTACAACTCCTACGAGCAGTACTTC. Its protein is CASSVEDYNSYEQYF.

The V call is TRBV24-1, the J call TRBJ1-1, with 9 bases aligning to TRBD1. The J segment lost 11 bases and the V segment lost 2 bases, leaving 5 bases of the junction unmatched. Per germline, CDR1 KGHDR and CDR2 SFDVKD. The CDR3 is 13 residues long. CDR3: CATSDSATGGAFF. CDR3 sequence (DNA): TGTGCCACCAGTGATTCGGCGACAGGGGGTGCTTTCTTT.

The chain combines TRBV6-6 with TRBJ2-5, with D maybe TRBD2 (6 bases). The germline V gene has CDR1 MNHNY and CDR2 SVGAGI (reference sequence). The CDR3 is 16 residues long. V shed 2 bases and J shed 2 bases, with 15 bases lying between them. CDR3 coding DNA: TGTGCCAGCAGTTACCGGGAGCCCCTCTTTCAAGAGACCCAGTACTTC. Amino acids: CASSYREPLFQETQYF.

The chain is built from TRBV3-1 (or the pseudogene TRBV3-2) and TRBJ2-3; 11 nucleotides line up with TRBD2. This CDR3 has 16 residues. Per germline, CDR1 LGHDT and CDR2 YNNKEL (reference sequence). V gave up 4 bases and J gave up 5 bases; unmatched junction bases: 8. The CDR3 loop reads CASSPSLAGGLDTQYF. CDR3 coding DNA: TGTGCCAGCAGCCCGAGCCTAGCGGGAGGTCTAGATACGCAGTATTTT.

The table lists this clone with a few counts. The rearrangement uses TRBV6-5 and TRBJ1-2; TRBD1 might be the D (5 bases). Trimming shortened V by 10 bases and J by 4 bases, and 13 bases separated the two germline ends. There are 12 residues in the CDR3. Germline CDR1 reads MNHEY; CDR2 reads SVGAGI. The DNA of the CDR3 is TGTGCCACTGAGACCGGGGGCTATGGCTACACCTTC. The encoded protein is CATETGGYGYTF.

The CDR3 nucleotides are TGTGCCAGCAGCTTGGGCCCAGGGTCTAGCAATCAGCCCCAGCATTTT. This codes for CASSLGPGSSNQPQHF. The genes are TRBV5-6 and TRBJ1-5; maybe TRBD1 (5 bases). The germline CDR1 and CDR2 sequences are SGHDT and YYEEEE. The CDR3 sequence is 16 residues long. V gave up 0 bases and J gave up 0 bases, with 10 bases separating them.

This sequence joins TRBV6-5 and TRBJ2-7; D gene uncertain. CDR3 length equals 14 residues. The V gene lost 6 bases and the J gene lost 0 bases, with 12 bases spanning the gap. The germline V gene has CDR1 MNHEY and CDR2 SVGAGI. The CDR3: CASRLSVSSYEQYF. The CDR3 DNA is TGTGCCAGCAGACTATCAGTGAGCTCCTACGAGCAGTACTTC.

This chain connects TRBV6-5 to TRBJ2-3; D ambiguous. The CDR3 runs 12 residues. The V gene's germline CDR1 is MNHEY and CDR2 SVGAGI. Between the trimmed V and J ends, which lost 5 bases and 6 bases, there was a span of 9 bases. CDR3 in amino acids: CASSPIGDTQYF. CDR3 sequence (DNA): TGTGCCAGCAGTCCAATCGGGGATACGCAGTATTTT.

This clone was picked up one time. CDR3 sequence (DNA): TGTGCCTGGAACACAGGACAGGGGCTTGGGCCCCAGCATTTT. This codes for CAWNTGQGLGPQHF. The V call is TRBV30, the J call TRBJ1-5; 9 nucleotides agree with TRBD1. Germline-derived CDR1 and CDR2 are GTSNPN and SVGIG (reference sequence). The CDR3 contains 14 residues. The V segment lost 4 bases and the J segment 9 bases; nucleotides outside the gene matches: 10. Full variable domain (missing parts from reference TRBV30 and TRBJ1-5): SQTIHQWPATLVQPVGSPLSLECTVEGTSNPNLYWYRQAAGRGLQLLFYSVGIGQISSEVPQNLSASRPQDRQFILSSKKLLLSDSGFYLCAWNTGQGLGPQHFGDGTRLSIL.

V is TRBV30 and J is TRBJ1-2; no definite D call. CDR3 length: 13 residues. Trimming pared 1 base from V and 3 bases from J, leaving 9 bases between. CDR1 is GTSNPN, CDR2 SVGIG, per germline (reference sequence). The CDR3 sequence: CAWSADTYYGYTF. For the CDR3, the DNA is TGTGCCTGGAGTGCTGACACCTACTATGGCTACACCTTC.

The genes are TRBV11-3 and TRBJ1-4, with TRBD1 matching 11 bases. Looked up from germline, CDR1 is SGHNT and CDR2 is YENEEA. The CDR3 totals 15 residues. Losses at the gene ends were 5 bases for V and 7 bases for J; bases not matched to a gene: 6. The CDR3 region is CASSRSGTGGEKLFF. CDR3 nucleotide sequence: TGTGCCAGCAGCCGCTCCGGGACAGGGGGTGAAAAACTGTTTTTT. The entire variable domain, with the rest obtained from reference TRBV11-3 and TRBJ1-4, is as follows: EAGVVQSPRYKIIEKKQPVAFWCNPISGHNTLYWYLQNLGQGPELLIRYENEEAVDDSQLPKDRFSAERLKGVDSTLKIQPAELGDSAVYLCASSRSGTGGEKLFFGSGTQLSVL.

This clone was seen a single time. The chain employs TRBV10-1 and TRBJ2-1; 12 bases are shared with TRBD2. The CDR3 has 16 amino acids. CDR1 and CDR2 from the germline V gene are WNHNN and SYGVQD (reference sequence). The ends lost 0 bases at V and 13 bases at J; junction bases unmatched: 10. CDR3 DNA: TGCGCCAGCAGTGAGTCGTGGACTAGCGGGGTCGGGGGACAGTTCTTC. The encoded protein is CASSESWTSGVGGQFF.

The chain couples TRBV19 to TRBJ1-6; D is uncertain. The V and J ends lost 5 bases and 14 bases respectively, with 22 bases between them. CDR1 and CDR2 (germline): LNHDA, SQIVND (reference sequence). The CDR3 is made up of 15 amino acids. CDR3 coding DNA: TGTGCCAGTAGTGTCGCGGCCCTGGGGAGGGAGGCCCTCCACTTT. It is translated as CASSVAALGREALHF.